One sample yielded the 20 T cell receptor beta chains listed below, sequenced in a study of PD-L1 blockade in urothelial cancer. Produced via immunoSEQ multiplex PCR; TCRdb's table is partial and in-frame only. The data show about 45,000 clones, around 80% seen once. The time point here: peripheral blood 6 weeks after treatment start. The material sequenced was PBMCs, taken around atezolizumab (anti-PD-L1) treatment. The receptors come from a man in his sixties with urothelial cancer.

The CDR3 here is CASSKGRTSGEEETQYF. Here the CDR3 DNA reads TGTGCCAGCAGCAAAGGAAGAACTAGCGGGGAAGAAGAGACCCAGTACTTC. V is TRBV21-1 and J is TRBJ2-5; the DNA was not compared with TRBD2, the D call given in the table. TRBV21-1 is tagged as a pseudogene. The CDR3 has 17 residues.

This clone was detected a few times. The chain combines TRBV19 with TRBJ1-2; possibly TRBD1 for D (5 bases). The V gene lost 3 bases and the J gene lost 4 bases, with 15 bases spanning the gap. Germline V gene sequence: CDR1 LNHDA, CDR2 SQIVND (reference sequence). This CDR3 has 15 residues. The CDR3 here is CASSIPQGRGYGYTF. CDR3 in DNA: TGTGCCAGTAGTATCCCCCAGGGCCGCGGCTATGGCTACACCTTC.

Concerning this clone: Other DNA sequences of this sample code for an identical CDR3. V usage is TRBV28 and J usage is TRBJ1-1, with TRBD1 identical over 10 bases. This CDR3 spans 14 amino acids. Germline V gives CDR1 MDHEN, CDR2 SYDVKM. The ends lost 7 bases at V and 1 base at J; junction bases unmatched: 3. The CDR3 DNA reads as TGTGCCAGCACAAGGGACAGGGGGAACACTGAAGCTTTCTTT. It is translated as CASTRDRGNTEAFF.

The gene calls are TRBV19 and TRBJ2-3; TRBD2 matches 14 bases. The CDR3 has 16 residues. After removal of 3 bases from V and 2 bases from J, the junction contained 1 base not matched to a gene. CDR1 and CDR2 (germline): LNHDA, SQIVND (reference sequence). CDR3: CASSMGLAGATDTQYF. CDR3 DNA: TGTGCCAGTAGTATGGGACTAGCGGGAGCCACAGATACGCAGTATTTT.

The chain carries TRBV5-1 and TRBJ2-2, with unresolved D. Trimming took 4 bases from V and 3 from J, leaving 13 bases between them. This CDR3 has 15 amino acids. Germline V gene data show CDR1 as SGHRS and CDR2 as YFSETQ. Here the CDR3 reads CASSVRGSYTGELFF. The CDR3 coding sequence is TGCGCCAGCAGCGTCAGAGGCAGCTACACCGGGGAGCTGTTTTTT.

The sample holds a few counts of this clone. The rearrangement joins TRBV19 to TRBJ1-5; 12 bases fit TRBD1. Germline V gene sequence: CDR1 LNHDA, CDR2 SQIVND (reference sequence). V trimming: 3 bases; J trimming: 5 bases; junction bases outside the gene matches: 5. The CDR3 loop spans 16 amino acids. The CDR3 sequence: CASSILGTGGDQPQHF. DNA for the CDR3: TGTGCCAGTAGTATTCTGGGGACAGGGGGCGATCAGCCCCAGCATTTT.

The chain is built from TRBV5-1 and TRBJ2-1, with 16 bases fitting TRBD2. The V gene end was trimmed by 2 bases and the J gene end by 6 bases; junction bases not matched to a gene: 5. In germline, CDR1 is SGHRS, CDR2 YFSETQ. The CDR3 has 17 amino acids. In DNA form, the CDR3 reads TGCGCCAGCAGCTTAGCGGGACTAGCGGGGGGGATCAATGAGCAGTTCTTC. Its protein is CASSLAGLAGGINEQFF.

The V gene is TRBV28, the J gene TRBJ2-5; 14 nucleotides agree with TRBD2. V shed 5 bases and J 4 bases; nucleotides not matched to a gene: 18. The CDR3 is 20 amino acids. Germline-derived CDR1 and CDR2 are MDHEN and SYDVKM. This chain's CDR3 is CASSTVPGTSGRGSRETQYF. Written as DNA, the CDR3 is TGTGCCAGCAGTACAGTACCCGGGACTAGCGGGAGAGGGTCCCGAGAGACCCAGTACTTC.

This chain connects TRBV6-1 to TRBJ2-3, with D possibly being TRBD1 (6 bases). This CDR3 is 12 amino acids long. CDR1 is MNHNS, CDR2 SASEGT, per germline. V was trimmed by 6 bases and J by 8 bases, leaving 12 bases between them. The CDR3 sequence: CASSQDSFTQYF. CDR3 coding DNA: TGTGCCAGCAGCCAGGACAGCTTTACGCAGTATTTT.

The chain uses TRBV28 and TRBJ2-1; 9 bases map to TRBD2. V dropped 3 bases and J dropped 9; count of bases not matched to a gene: 12. The CDR3 is 16 residues long. Germline V gene lookup returns CDR1 MDHEN and CDR2 SYDVKM. CDR3 nucleotides: TGTGCCAGCAGTTTTCCTAGCGGGGTATTGGCCGGTGAGCAGTTCTTC. This codes for CASSFPSGVLAGEQFF.

The chain is built from TRBV30 and TRBJ2-1, with D possibly matching TRBD1 (6 bases). Germline V gene sequence: CDR1 GTSNPN, CDR2 SVGIG (reference sequence). V was shortened by 5 bases and J by 3 bases, with 14 bases between the two germline ends. The length of the CDR3 is 14 residues. Written as DNA, the CDR3 is TGTGCCTGGGCCTACAGGGAGATCTACAATGAGCAGTTCTTC. This translates into CAWAYREIYNEQFF.

The chain combines TRBV5-1 with TRBJ2-2; possibly TRBD1 for D (5 bases). V was pared by 0 bases and J by 3 bases, with 9 bases between. The CDR3 sequence is 15 residues long. Germline CDR1 SGHRS, CDR2 YFSETQ. For the CDR3, the DNA is TGCGCCAGCAGCTTGGCAGGGAAGGACACCGGGGAGCTGTTTTTT. It yields the protein CASSLAGKDTGELFF.

The genes are TRBV4-1 and TRBJ1-3; 7 bases are shared with TRBD1. The V and J ends lost 0 bases and 2 bases, in that order; junction bases with no gene match: 4. This CDR3 contains 16 residues. CDR1 is MGHRA, CDR2 YSYEKL, per germline. The CDR3 protein is CASSQERDRTGNTIYF. CDR3 in DNA: TGCGCCAGCAGCCAAGAAAGGGACAGAACTGGAAACACCATATATTTT.

V usage is TRBV4-1 and J usage is TRBJ2-2; possible D gene TRBD1, 5 bases. V dropped 8 bases and J dropped 1 base, with 11 bases sitting between them. The V gene's germline CDR1 is MGHRA and CDR2 YSYEKL. The CDR3 has 14 residues. The DNA for the CDR3 is TGCGCCAGCGAGTTTACAGGGAACACCGGGGAGCTGTTTTTT. It translates to CASEFTGNTGELFF.

The chain links TRBV2 to TRBJ1-2; TRBD1 might be the D (6 bases). CDR1 and CDR2 from the germline V gene are SNHLY and FYNNEI. V lost 6 bases and J 2 bases, leaving 19 bases between the germline ends. This CDR3 region has 16 residues. The CDR3 reads CASSPGTGGRNYGYTF. The CDR3 DNA reads TGTGCCAGCAGCCCGGGGACGGGGGGGCGGAACTATGGCTACACCTTC.

This clone occurred once. The J gene is TRBJ1-1, the V gene TRBV19; maybe TRBD1 (5 bases). CDR1 is LNHDA and CDR2 is SQIVND in the germline V gene (reference sequence). The V end lost 2 bases, the J end lost 3 bases, and 13 bases lay between the germline ends. The CDR3 has 15 amino acids. The CDR3 sequence is CASSIPGGVYTEAFF. CDR3 sequence (DNA): TGTGCCAGTAGTATACCGGGGGGAGTGTACACTGAAGCTTTCTTT.

With respect to this clone: The sample holds other DNA sequences that translate to the same CDR3. The rearrangement uses TRBV6-5 and TRBJ2-2; D gene uncertain. Per the germline V gene, CDR1 is MNHEY and CDR2 is SVGAGI. This CDR3 is built from 11 residues. The V end was cut by 4 bases, the J end by 8 bases, with 5 bases between. The chain's CDR3 is CASSLAGELFF. The CDR3 DNA is TGTGCCAGCAGTTTAGCAGGGGAGCTGTTTTTT.

The rearrangement uses TRBV5-4 and TRBJ1-5; 8 positions match TRBD1. The CDR3 is made up of 13 amino acids. CDR1 and CDR2 from the germline V gene are SGHNT and YYREEE (reference sequence). J lost 7 bases, V lost 4 bases, and 4 bases had no gene match. The CDR3 region has the DNA TGTGCCAGCAGCCCCGACAGGGGCCAGCCCCAGCATTTT. This translates into CASSPDRGQPQHF.

The chain employs TRBV7-2 and TRBJ2-1; 9 bases align to TRBD2. The CDR3 has 15 amino acids. The V and J ends lost 2 bases and 4 bases, in that order; junction bases with no gene match: 3. The germline V gene encodes CDR1 SGHTA and CDR2 FQGNSA. CDR3 in DNA: TGTGCCAGCAGCTTAAGCGCGGGAGGGTACAATGAGCAGTTCTTC. The encoded protein is CASSLSAGGYNEQFF.

This clone was detected only once. The chain is built from TRBV19 and TRBJ2-7; 7 bases align to TRBD1. The CDR3 length is 14 residues. V shed 5 bases and J 1 base; nucleotides not matched to a gene: 5. Germline CDR1 reads LNHDA; CDR2 reads SQIVND (reference sequence). CDR3 DNA sequence: TGTGCCAGTAGTCCCCGACAGGGTTCCTACGAGCAGTACTTC. Translated, it gives CASSPRQGSYEQYF.